This T cell receptor beta chain was sequenced for a study of beta chain features in type 1 diabetes. General study points: A potential PCR bias toward shorter templates would be equal in patient and control samples. VDJ junctions sequenced from type 1 diabetes patients showed fewer insertions and more deletions. All four CD4+ subsets of Type 1 diabetes patients contained TCRB CDR3s that were moderately but significantly shorter.

Only a few counts were recorded for this clone. Its cognate antigen is unknown. Of the isolated RNA, all was reverse transcribed, and so the sequenced material was expressed TCRB transcripts. TCRdb keeps only in-frame clones here, not all; method: immunoSEQ multiplex PCR. The data show 120,000 to 150,000 clones, with 10% seen just once and around 1.4% held by the top ten. The length of the CDR3 is 14 residues. V was shortened by 1 base and J by 8 bases, with 14 bases between the two germline ends. The germline V gene has CDR1 SEHNR and CDR2 FQNEAQ (reference sequence). This TCR was recovered from a man between 18 and 29 years old in good health. The sequenced material came from naive CD4+ T cells from blood. This rearrangement joins TRBV7-9 to TRBJ1-1, with D possibly being TRBD1 (6 bases). CDR3 nucleotides: TGTGCCAGCAGCTTAGACGGGGGGCAAGACGAAGCTTTCTTT. This sequence encodes CASSLDGGQDEAFF.